This entry describes one T cell receptor (beta chain). The data are from a study of CD8 T cells in Susac syndrome. Random hexamers primed reverse transcription of 0.5 to 1 ug RNA. MiXCR, run by TCRdb on the immunoSEQ multiplex PCR reads, gives a single entry per CDR3 protein. Of under 250,000 distinct CDR3 sequences listed, over 85% are singletons. Trimming cost V 0 bases and J 6 bases, with 7 bases left between them. The CDR3 runs to 13 residues. CDR1 and CDR2 (germline): SGDLS, YYNGEE. Specimen: CD4+ T cells from PBMCs. The source of this sequence is a human donor with multiple sclerosis. V usage is TRBV9 and J usage is TRBJ1-5, with D perhaps matching TRBD1 (5 bases). CDR3 sequence: CASSVGGVQPQHF. CDR3 nucleotide sequence: TGTGCCAGCAGCGTAGGGGGGGTTCAGCCCCAGCATTTT.